Detailed here is one T cell receptor beta chain. Its antigen remains unknown. Measured with immunoSEQ multiplex PCR; TCRdb has only the in-frame clones, and not every one. The sample contains about 130,000 clones, around 87% of which appear only once. The data are from a study of T cell responses to AZD1222 COVID-19 vaccine. The germline V and J ends were trimmed by 1 base and 5 bases, with 5 bases remaining between them. The CDR3 is 13 amino acids. Germline V gene data show CDR1 as SEHNR and CDR2 as FQNEAQ (reference sequence). Study results and limitations: Baseline serostatus was positive in only a handful of AZD1222 recipients. Two doses of AZD1222 preceded a rise in Spike-specific TCR breadth and depth.

The sequence was obtained from an adult in good health. This chain uses TRBV7-9 with TRBJ1-4, with D uncertain. This specimen consisted of peripheral blood, obtained on day 0 of AZD1222 vaccination. For the CDR3, the DNA is TGTGCCAGCAGCTTAGAATCCAATGAAAAACTGTTTTTT. This sequence encodes CASSLESNEKLFF.